This TCR beta chain was found in a study of cytomegalovirus exposure and HLA in healthy donors. Overall study results and limits: Researchers counted 164 TCR beta chains as cytomegalovirus-associated.

CDR3 length: 14 amino acids. V trimming: 8 bases; J trimming: 7 bases; junction bases outside the gene matches: 9. Germline CDR1 is SGHDT and CDR2 is YYEEEE. 13 Jbeta primers and 60 Vbeta primers were used for the PCR. The data were produced by immunoSEQ multiplex PCR, yet TCRdb's version contains in-frame clones alone and is incomplete. The sample shows about 170,000 clones, about 76% of them seen only once. On this clone itself: Its cognate antigen is unknown.

This sequence joins TRBV5-6 and TRBJ1-6; TRBD1 matches at 7 bases. The receptor was isolated from a woman aged 18-29 years in good health and CMV-seropositive. The material sequenced was PBMCs. The CDR3 is CARKRGQGNSPLHF. The DNA of the CDR3 is TGTGCCAGGAAAAGGGGGCAGGGAAATTCACCCCTCCACTTT.